The TCR beta chain described here comes from a study of PD-1 blockade in classical Hodgkin lymphoma. Whole-study context: Every 2 weeks, patients had 3 mg/kg nivolumab intravenously.

Study observations and caveats: It was among complete responders that baseline diversity resembled that of newly diagnosed patients. Reported baseline diversity: healthy donors highest, relapsed/refractory patients lowest. Underlying causes for the observed repertoire differences were not defined, possibly disease activity or prior therapy.

Trimming shortened V by 9 bases and J by 2 bases, and 11 bases separated the two germline ends. CDR3 length equals 12 residues. CDR1 and CDR2 from the germline V gene are SNHLY and FYNNEI. All trial patients relapsed after autologous stem cell transplantation. Clones were read by immunoSEQ multiplex PCR, and TCRdb kept only the in-frame ones, dropping some. The data show 40,000 to 45,000 clones, with around 75% seen just once and approximately 20% held by the top ten. Turning to this clone: Its specificity is unknown.

The V call is TRBV2, the J call TRBJ2-7, with D possibly being TRBD1 (6 bases). Sequenced here: peripheral blood mononuclear cells (PBMCs), sampled at baseline. This receptor was taken from a human donor with classical Hodgkin lymphoma. The chain's CDR3 is CASRDTTYEQYF. In DNA form, the CDR3 reads TGTGCCAGTAGGGACACCACCTACGAGCAGTACTTC.